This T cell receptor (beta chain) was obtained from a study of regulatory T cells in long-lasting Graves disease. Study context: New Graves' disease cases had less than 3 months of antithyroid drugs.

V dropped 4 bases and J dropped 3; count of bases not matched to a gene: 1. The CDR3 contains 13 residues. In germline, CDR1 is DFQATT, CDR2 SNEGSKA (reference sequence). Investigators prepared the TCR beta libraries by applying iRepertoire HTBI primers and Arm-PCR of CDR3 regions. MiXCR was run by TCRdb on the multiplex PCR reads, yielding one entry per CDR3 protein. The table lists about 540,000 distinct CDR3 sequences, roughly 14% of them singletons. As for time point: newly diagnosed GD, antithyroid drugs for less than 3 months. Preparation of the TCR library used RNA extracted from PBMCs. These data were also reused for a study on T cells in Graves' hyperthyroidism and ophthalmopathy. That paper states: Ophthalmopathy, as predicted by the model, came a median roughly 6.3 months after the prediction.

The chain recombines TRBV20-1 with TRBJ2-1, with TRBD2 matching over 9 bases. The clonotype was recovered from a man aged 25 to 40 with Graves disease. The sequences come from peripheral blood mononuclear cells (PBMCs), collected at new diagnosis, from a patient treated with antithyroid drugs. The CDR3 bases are TGCAGTGCTACTAGCGGGAACTACAATGAGCAGTTCTTC. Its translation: CSATSGNYNEQFF.